The rows below give T cell receptor beta chains drawn from one sample of a study of regulatory T cells in long-lasting Graves disease. TCRdb passed the multiplex PCR reads through MiXCR, listing each CDR3 protein once. The sample shows about 470,000 distinct CDR3 sequences, about 15% of them seen only once. In addition, the sample was reused for a study of T cells in Graves' hyperthyroidism and ophthalmopathy.

Sequenced here: peripheral blood mononuclear cells (PBMCs), sampled at new diagnosis, from a patient treated with antithyroid drugs. These receptor sequences come from a young woman with Graves disease. Both conserved end residues are part of each CDR3. The D gene is left open where the match is weak. Clone size is given for some rows only: seen once, a few or many times, or a class if the clone is expanded.

j_call v_call d_call clone_size cdr3_nt cdr3_aa
TRBJ2-3 TRBV20-1 NA NA TGCAGTGCTAGTCGGCGCACAGATACGCAGTATTTT CSASRRTDTQYF
TRBJ1-2 TRBV6-1 TRBD1 many TGTGCCAGCAGTAGAGTAGCTGGACAGGGGCAACATGGCTACACCTTC CASSRVAGQGQHGYTF
TRBJ2-2 TRBV24-1 TRBD1 few TGTGCCACCAGTGACCGAGGGACAGGGTTGGCCGGGGAGCTGTTTTTT CATSDRGTGLAGELFF
TRBJ2-7 TRBV3-1 NA few TGTGCCAGCAGCCCCTCTAGCGGAGGGGGCTACGAGCAGTACTTC CASSPSSGGGYEQYF
TRBJ2-4 TRBV6-1 NA NA TGTGCCACCCACAGGGAGATGGCCAAAAACATTCAGTACTTC CATHREMAKNIQYF
TRBJ2-7 TRBV11-3 NA many TGTGCCAGCAGCCTCGTTTCCGGCAGGCAGTACTTC CASSLVSGRQYF
TRBJ2-1 TRBV14 TRBD2 NA TGTGCCAGCAGCCTCGGGACTAGTAGAAGGAGTGAGCAGTTCTTC CASSLGTSRRSEQFF
TRBJ1-1 TRBV5-4 TRBD1 NA TGTGCCAGCAGCGGCAGGGGGCCCATGAACACTGAAGCTTTCTTT CASSGRGPMNTEAFF
TRBJ1-2 TRBV5-1 TRBD1 few TGCGCCAGCAGCGAGCTTGGCCGGGGACAGGGGAACTATGGCTACACCTTC CASSELGRGQGNYGYTF
TRBJ1-1 TRBV28 NA many TGTGCCAGCCAGAGGGGAGACACTGAAGCTTTCTTT CASQRGDTEAFF
TRBJ2-7 TRBV11-3 NA many TGTGCCAGCAGCGACCATGGGGCCTCCTACGAGCAGTACTTC CASSDHGASYEQYF
TRBJ2-2 TRBV28 NA NA TGTGCCAGCAGTCCAAGAAAGGGAGGCCTGAACACCGGGGAGCTGTTTTTT CASSPRKGGLNTGELFF
TRBJ2-7 TRBV12-3/TRBV12-4 NA many TGTGCCAGCAGGCCCGGGACAAGGAACGAGCAGTACTTC CASRPGTRNEQYF
TRBJ2-5 TRBV5-1 NA few TGCGCCAGCAGCTTGAGTCAGGGTTCACAAGAGACCCAGTACTTC CASSLSQGSQETQYF
TRBJ2-7 TRBV27 NA many TGTGCCAGCAGTCCCCAGGGTTTGTCCTCCTACGAGCAGTACTTC CASSPQGLSSYEQYF
TRBJ2-1 TRBV4-1 NA NA TGCGCCAGCAGCCAAGTCGATTTAGGCCTGGGGAATAATGAGCAGTTCTTC CASSQVDLGLGNNEQFF
TRBJ2-7 TRBV5-6 TRBD1 few TGTGCCAGCAGCTTAAAGGGGGCGCCCTACGAGCAGTACTTC CASSLKGAPYEQYF
TRBJ1-5 TRBV11-2 NA many TGTGCCAGCAGCTTAGGATTTGGCAGCAATCAGCCCCAGCATTTT CASSLGFGSNQPQHF
TRBJ2-7 TRBV20-1 TRBD2 NA TGCAGTGCTCTAGCGGGAGGGCGGCGCGAGCAGTACTTC CSALAGGRREQYF
TRBJ2-1 TRBV20-1 NA many TGCAGTGCCGGAGGGGGGAGTGCCTACAATGAGCAGTTCTTC CSAGGGSAYNEQFF
TRBJ2-1 TRBV5-1 NA many TGCGCCAGCAGCTCCCAAGGGGCAGGGGAACATCGTGAGCAGTTCTTC CASSSQGAGEHREQFF
TRBJ2-1 TRBV11-2 TRBD2 many TGTGCCAGCGCGGTCTTAGCGGGAGTGAGGGCTGAGCAGTTCTTC CASAVLAGVRAEQFF
TRBJ2-3 TRBV6-1 NA many TGTGCCAGCAGTGAAAAGGCGGACAGAAGCACAGATACGCAGTATTTT CASSEKADRSTDTQYF
TRBJ2-3 TRBV11-2 TRBD2 many TGTGCCAGCAGCTTTGGCGGGACTACCACAGATACGCAGTATTTT CASSFGGTTTDTQYF
TRBJ2-1 TRBV27 NA many TGTGCCAGCAGTTTTAGGCCAGGGCGGGGAGTTTACAATGAGCAGTTCTTC CASSFRPGRGVYNEQFF
TRBJ1-2 TRBV7-2 NA many TGTGCCAGCAGCTGGGACTCGGAGTATGGCTACACCTTC CASSWDSEYGYTF
TRBJ2-1 TRBV4-1 TRBD1 NA TGCGCCAGCAGCCAGGGGGTACCGGGACAGCTAGCCTACGAGCAGTTCTTC CASSQGVPGQLAYEQFF